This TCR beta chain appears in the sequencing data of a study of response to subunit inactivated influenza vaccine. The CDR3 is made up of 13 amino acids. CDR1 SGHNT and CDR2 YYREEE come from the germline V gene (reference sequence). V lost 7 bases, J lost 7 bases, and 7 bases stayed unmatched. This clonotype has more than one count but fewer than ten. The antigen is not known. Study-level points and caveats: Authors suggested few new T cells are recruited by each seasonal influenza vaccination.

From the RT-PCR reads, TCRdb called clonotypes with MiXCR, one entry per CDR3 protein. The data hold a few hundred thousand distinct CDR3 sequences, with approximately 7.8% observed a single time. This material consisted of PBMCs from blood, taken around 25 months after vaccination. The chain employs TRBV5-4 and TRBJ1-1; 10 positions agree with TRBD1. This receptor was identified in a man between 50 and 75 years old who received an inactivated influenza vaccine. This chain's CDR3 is CASGGQGRLEAFF. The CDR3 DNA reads TGTGCCAGCGGGGGACAGGGGCGCCTTGAAGCTTTCTTT.